A selection of T cell receptor beta chains follows, all from one sample in a study of OX40 agonist ivuxolimab in advanced cancers. Clones were read by immunoSEQ multiplex PCR, and TCRdb kept only the in-frame ones, dropping some. The sample shows 100,000 or so clones, 70% to 90% of them seen only once. Sequencing was performed on CD4+ or CD8+ T cells sorted from blood, taken in a trial of the OX40 agonist ivuxolimab. The receptors here all came from an adult with an advanced solid tumor such as melanoma, head and neck, liver or kidney cancer. CDR3s include the opening cysteine and the closing phenylalanine or tryptophan. Fields, in order: V gene, J gene, clone size, D gene, CDR3 DNA, CDR3 protein. The D gene is left open where the match is weak. Some rows have no size entry. The others give once, few or many, or a class for an expanded clone.

TRBV2	TRBJ2-2	-	-	TGTGCCAGCAGTGAAGCGACAACGAACACCGGGGAGCTGTTTTTT	CASSEATTNTGELFF
TRBV29-1	TRBJ1-1	few	-	TGCAGCGTTGAGAAGGGAATGAACACTGAAGCTTTCTTT	CSVEKGMNTEAFF
TRBV7-3	TRBJ1-1	-	-	TGTGCCAGCAGCGTACAGGAGAACACTGAAGCTTTCTTT	CASSVQENTEAFF
TRBV7-9	TRBJ1-1	-	-	TGTGCCAGCACCCCACCCGGGTGGGGGAACACTGAAGCTTTCTTT	CASTPPGWGNTEAFF
TRBV7-9	TRBJ1-6	-	-	TGTGCCAGCAGCTTAGTTGAGGGTCCACCCCTCCACTTT	CASSLVEGPPLHF
TRBV5-1	TRBJ1-5	few	TRBD1	TGCGCCAGCAGCTTCGGACAGGGCGGCCAGCCCCAGCATTTT	CASSFGQGGQPQHF
TRBV20-1	TRBJ1-2	-	-	TGCAGTGCTAGGCCTTACTATGGCTACACCTTC	CSARPYYGYTF
TRBV19	TRBJ1-5	few	-	TGTGCCAGTAGCGGACAGCGCTATCAGCCCCAGCATTTT	CASSGQRYQPQHF
TRBV27	TRBJ2-7	-	TRBD1	TGTGCCAGCAGTGTGACCAGGGGGCTCGAGCAGTACTTC	CASSVTRGLEQYF
TRBV11-2	TRBJ2-3	once	-	TGTGCCAGCATTTTTAGCGGATCAGATACGCAGTATTTT	CASIFSGSDTQYF
TRBV5-4	TRBJ2-2	-	TRBD2	TGTGCCAGCAGCTTGGGTGGCGGGAGCAAAACCGGGGAGCTGTTTTTT	CASSLGGGSKTGELFF
TRBV19	TRBJ1-1	-	-	TGTGCCAGTAGTAGGGGTAGAGGATCTGAAGCTTTCTTT	CASSRGRGSEAFF
TRBV7-9	TRBJ2-2	-	-	TGTGCCAGCAGCTTCCGGCTAGCGCGTAACACCGGGGAGCTGTTTTTT	CASSFRLARNTGELFF
TRBV5-1	TRBJ1-1	-	-	TGCGCCAGCAGCTTGGCGGCAGGGATGCGGACCGCCCTCTTT	CASSLAAGMRTALF
TRBV2	TRBJ1-4	-	-	TGTGCCAGCAGGAAGGGTGGGTCAGCTCGAAATGAAAAACTGTTTTTT	CASRKGGSARNEKLFF
TRBV30	TRBJ1-3	-	-	TGTGCCTTTTCAGGGAAGCCTGGAAACACCATATATTTT	CAFSGKPGNTIYF
TRBV5-1	TRBJ1-1	-	-	TGCGCCAGCAGCTCAAGGGACGCGACGAACACTGAAGCTTTCTTT	CASSSRDATNTEAFF
TRBV18	TRBJ2-2	few	TRBD1	TGTGCCAGCTCAGGGACAGCGAACACCGGGGAGCTGTTTTTT	CASSGTANTGELFF
TRBV6-5	TRBJ2-7	-	-	TGTGCCAGCAGAAGATACAGGGAGTCGATCGACGAGCAGTACTTC	CASRRYRESIDEQYF
TRBV29-1	TRBJ2-1	-	-	TGCAGCGTTGAATTTCAAAGAGGGAACAATGAGCAGTTCTTC	CSVEFQRGNNEQFF
TRBV6-6	TRBJ1-6	-	-	TGTGCCAGCAGTTCGATCCCGGGGCCCCAGGCCCTCCACTTT	CASSSIPGPQALHF
TRBV19	TRBJ2-1	-	TRBD2	TGTGCCAGTAGTATAGGTACTAGCGGGGGTAACAATGAGCAGTTCTTC	CASSIGTSGGNNEQFF
TRBV11-2	TRBJ1-3	-	-	TGTGCCAGCAGCTTTCTCGGGAGGGGAAACACCATATATTTT	CASSFLGRGNTIYF
TRBV5-6	TRBJ2-7	-	-	TGTGCCAGCAGCTTGGGGGGAGGCGAGCAGTACTTC	CASSLGGGEQYF
TRBV5-1	TRBJ2-3	-	-	TGCGCCAGCAGCTACGAACCGGGACTGGGCTTACCCAATACGCAGTATTTT	CASSYEPGLGLPNTQYF
TRBV10-1	TRBJ1-3	once	TRBD1	TGCGCCAGCAGTTCGGACAGGGGCCTGGCTGGTACCATATATTTT	CASSSDRGLAGTIYF
TRBV7-2	TRBJ2-1	-	-	TGTGCCAGCACCCCGGGGGCGACCCCTTACAATGAGCAGTTCTTC	CASTPGATPYNEQFF
TRBV28	TRBJ1-2	once	TRBD1	TGTGCCAGCAGCGAACATAAGTCCCGGGACAGGGGGTATGGCTACACCTTC	CASSEHKSRDRGYGYTF
TRBV29-1	TRBJ1-1	-	-	TGCAGCGTTGTGGGATGGGGGGCGGTGGACACTGAAGCTTTCTTT	CSVVGWGAVDTEAFF
TRBV28	TRBJ1-5	-	-	TGTGCCAGCAGTCCCCAGAGGGCAGCGACCTTTGATCAGCCCCAGCATTTT	CASSPQRAATFDQPQHF
TRBV2	TRBJ1-2	-	-	TGTGCCAGCAGTGTAGACGGATCGGCTTATGGCTACACCTTC	CASSVDGSAYGYTF
TRBV30	TRBJ2-3	-	-	TGTGCCTGGAGTCGCCCCGGCGGAGGCACAGATACGCAGTATTTT	CAWSRPGGGTDTQYF
TRBV9	TRBJ2-5	-	-	TGTGCCAGCAGCCCGGGGGTAGGGGAGACCCAGTACTTC	CASSPGVGETQYF
TRBV19	TRBJ2-3	-	-	TGTGCCAGTAGTACTGGGGAAAGCGAGAGTTGGGCAGATACGCAGTATTTT	CASSTGESESWADTQYF
TRBV6-1	TRBJ2-7	-	TRBD1	TGTGCCAGCAGGTCCGGGACAGCGATTTACGAGCAGTACTTC	CASRSGTAIYEQYF
TRBV19	TRBJ1-5	-	-	TGTGCCAGTACAAAACAGGGAACTCAGCCCCAGCATTTT	CASTKQGTQPQHF
TRBV5-1	TRBJ1-3	-	-	TGCGCCAGCAGCCCCGATGGGGGAAAGGTTGGAAACACCATATATTTT	CASSPDGGKVGNTIYF
TRBV5-4	TRBJ2-2	-	-	TGTGCCAGCAGCATACGACAGGACACCGGGGAGCTGTTTTTT	CASSIRQDTGELFF
TRBV6-6	TRBJ1-2	-	-	TGTGCCAGCAGTTACGAGCAGATCTATGGCTACACCTTC	CASSYEQIYGYTF
TRBV7-2	TRBJ2-1	-	TRBD2	TGTGCCAGCAGCTTAGGTTCGGGAGGGAGCTCCTACAATGAGCAGTTCTTC	CASSLGSGGSSYNEQFF
TRBV19	TRBJ2-2	few	-	TGTGCCAGTAGTGGGACCGAATACATCACCGGGGAGCTGTTTTTT	CASSGTEYITGELFF
TRBV27	TRBJ2-1	-	TRBD1	TGTGCCAGCAGTCCCCGACAGGGGGCGCGAAATGAGCAGTTCTTC	CASSPRQGARNEQFF
TRBV12-2	TRBJ1-1	-	-	TGTGCAAGTCACCTTGACAGCAAGAACACTGAAGCTTTCTTT	CASHLDSKNTEAFF
TRBV5-1	TRBJ1-1	-	-	TGCGCCAGCAGCTTGCACAGGGCGACTTCGATGAACACTGAAGCTTTCTTT	CASSLHRATSMNTEAFF
TRBV29-1	TRBJ2-1	-	TRBD2	TGCAGCGTTGAGGGGACTACCTATAATTACAATGAGCAGTTCTTC	CSVEGTTYNYNEQFF
TRBV5-1	TRBJ1-2	-	-	TGCGCCAGCAGCTCTGGTATGCACTATGGCTACACCTTC	CASSSGMHYGYTF
TRBV11-1	TRBJ2-3	-	TRBD2	TGTGCCAGCAGCCCACCGTGGACTAGCGGGAGCACAGATACGCAGTATTTT	CASSPPWTSGSTDTQYF
TRBV7-2	TRBJ2-2	-	-	TGTGCCAGCAGCTTAGTGTCTTCCACCGGGGAGCTGTTTTTT	CASSLVSSTGELFF
TRBV28	TRBJ2-1	-	TRBD2	TGTGCCAGCAGCCTTGCTAGCGGGGGTTACAATGAGCAGTTCTTC	CASSLASGGYNEQFF
TRBV5-1	TRBJ2-3	-	-	TGCGCCAGCAGCTTGGATGGGGGATTCCCAGATACGCAGTATTTT	CASSLDGGFPDTQYF